Listed here are 5 T cell receptor beta chains from one sample, sequenced in a study of CD49a tissue-resident CD8 T cells in human skin (dated by TCRdb to the late 2010s). Library prep was done by the immunoSEQ multiplex PCR assay. The clones in this table, taken by TCRdb from immuneACCESS, are in-frame only. Not every clone is retained; where verified, under half of the shortfall comes from an unresolved V gene, and the cause of the rest is unknown. Across this sample there are 900 or so clones, with roughly 60% seen only once. 35% to 45% of the sample is in the top ten clones. Sequences were obtained from CLA- CD8+ effector memory T cells sorted from blood. These receptors all come from a human donor in good health.

To note about this clone: An end of the junction does not agree with germline; a read error may underlie this. This chain links TRBV5-5 with TRBJ1-3; D unclear. Germline assignment: CDR1 SGHKS and CDR2 YYEKEE (reference sequence). The CDR3 is 17 residues long. The CDR3 sequence is CASSQRWLGRPGNTIYF. The CDR3 coding sequence is TGCGCCAGCAGCCAAAGGTGGCTGGGCCGACCAGGAAACACCATATATTTT.

The chain is built from TRBV7-6 and TRBJ1-1; perhaps TRBD1 as D (6 bases). Per germline, CDR1 SGHVS and CDR2 FNYEAQ. The V end lost 3 bases, the J end lost 7 bases, and 9 bases lay between the germline ends. The CDR3 is 12 residues long. The CDR3 loop reads CASSFSTGEAFF. CDR3 in DNA: TGTGCCAGCAGCTTCTCGACAGGTGAAGCTTTCTTT.

A few counts support this clone. The V call is TRBV9, the J call TRBJ2-7, with D possibly matching TRBD1 (6 bases). Germline CDR1 and CDR2: SGDLS and YYNGEE. The V end lost 0 bases, the J end lost 4 bases, and 11 bases lay between the germline ends. The CDR3 is made up of 14 amino acids. CDR3 residues: CASSVGQGWYEQYF. In nucleotides, the CDR3 is TGTGCCAGCAGCGTAGGCCAGGGGTGGTACGAGCAGTACTTC.

The table lists this clone with a count of one. The chain recombines TRBV5-6 with TRBJ1-6, with a tentative D call TRBD1 (5 bases). CDR3 length: 16 residues. Deletions cut 0 bases from V and 4 bases from J, with 11 bases between. The germline V gene encodes CDR1 SGHDT and CDR2 YYEEEE. The CDR3 coding sequence is TGTGCCAGCAGCTTGGGTCCGACAGAGTATAATTCACCCCTCCACTTT. Translated, it gives CASSLGPTEYNSPLHF. Full variable domain (remainder filled in from reference TRBV5-6 and TRBJ1-6): DAGVTQSPTHLIKTRGQQVTLRCSPKSGHDTVSWYQQALGQGPQFIFQYYEEEERQRGNFPDRFSGHQFPNYSSELNVNALLLGDSALYLCASSLGPTEYNSPLHFGNGTRLTVT.

The chain carries TRBV2 and TRBJ2-4, with TRBD2 as a possible D gene (5 bases). Trimming cost V 4 bases and J 0 bases, with 19 bases left between them. Germline V gives CDR1 SNHLY, CDR2 FYNNEI. The CDR3 is made up of 18 amino acids. The CDR3 spells CASSGGQDGSLAKNIQYF. The CDR3 coding sequence is TGTGCCAGCAGTGGAGGGCAAGACGGTTCCCTAGCCAAAAACATTCAGTACTTC.